This T cell receptor beta chain was observed in a study of beta chain features in type 1 diabetes. Study context: Cell yields, age and gender were similar between patients and healthy donors. Examination of sorted cells across all samples involved around 98 million cells.

V lost 0 bases, J lost 9 bases, and 15 bases lay in between. Germline V gives CDR1 SGDLS, CDR2 YYNGEE. The CDR3 totals 14 residues. Expressed TCRB transcripts got sequenced, as all isolated RNA was reverse transcribed. Sequencing was performed with immunoSEQ multiplex PCR; in TCRdb, only in-frame clones are kept and a portion is missing. This sample yields about 640,000 clones, of which about an eighth are seen a single time; around 0.12% belongs to the top ten. Notes on this clone: What it binds is unknown.

Study-wide results and caveats: For Type 1 diabetes patients, all four CD4+ subsets carried TCRB CDR3s that were moderately but significantly shorter. For type 1 diabetes patients, VDJ junctions showed fewer insertions and more deletions.

Sample: naive CD4+ T cells from blood. The sequence was obtained from a man aged 30-40 years with type 1 diabetes. The chain carries TRBV9 and TRBJ2-5; D is possibly TRBD1 or TRBD2 (6 bases each). The DNA of the CDR3 is TGTGCCAGCAGCGTAGACAGGGATCCGGGGGCCCAGTACTTC. Protein product: CASSVDRDPGAQYF.